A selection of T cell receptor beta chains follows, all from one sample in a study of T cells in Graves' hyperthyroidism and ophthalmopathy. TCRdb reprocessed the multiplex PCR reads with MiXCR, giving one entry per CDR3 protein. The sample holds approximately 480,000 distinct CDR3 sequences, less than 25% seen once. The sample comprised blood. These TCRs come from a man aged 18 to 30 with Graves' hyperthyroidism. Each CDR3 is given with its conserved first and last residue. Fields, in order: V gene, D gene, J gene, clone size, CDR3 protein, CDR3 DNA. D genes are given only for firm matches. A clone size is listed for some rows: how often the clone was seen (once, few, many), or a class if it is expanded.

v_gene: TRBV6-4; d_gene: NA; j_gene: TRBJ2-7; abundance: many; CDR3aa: CASSDLSPDFYEQYF; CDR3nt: TGTGCCAGCAGTGATTTGAGTCCCGACTTCTACGAGCAGTACTTC
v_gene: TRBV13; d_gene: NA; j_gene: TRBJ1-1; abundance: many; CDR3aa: CASSANHRGNTEAFF; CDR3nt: TGTGCCAGCAGCGCCAATCACCGGGGGAACACTGAAGCTTTCTTT
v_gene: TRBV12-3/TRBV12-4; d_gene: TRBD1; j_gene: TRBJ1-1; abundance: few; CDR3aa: CASTRGQGIGTEAFF; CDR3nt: TGTGCCAGCACTAGGGGACAGGGAATAGGCACTGAAGCTTTCTTT
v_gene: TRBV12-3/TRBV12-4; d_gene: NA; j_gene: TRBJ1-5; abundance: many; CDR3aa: CASSLEAGNQPQHF; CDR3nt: TGTGCCAGCAGCCTTGAGGCCGGCAATCAGCCCCAGCATTTT
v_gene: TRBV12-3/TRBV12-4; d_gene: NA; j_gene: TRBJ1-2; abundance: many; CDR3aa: CASSPDSYYGYTF; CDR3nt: TGTGCCAGCAGCCCGGACAGCTACTATGGCTACACCTTC
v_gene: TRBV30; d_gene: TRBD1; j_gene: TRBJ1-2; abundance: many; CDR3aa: CAWSVDRGRGYYGYTF; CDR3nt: TGTGCCTGGAGTGTGGACAGGGGGCGCGGATACTATGGCTACACCTTC
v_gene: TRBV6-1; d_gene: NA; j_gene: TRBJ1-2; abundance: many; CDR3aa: CASSRGGALANYGYTF; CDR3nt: TGTGCCAGCAGTCGAGGAGGGGCTTTAGCTAACTATGGCTACACCTTC
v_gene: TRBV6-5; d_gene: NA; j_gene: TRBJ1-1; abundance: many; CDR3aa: CASSYSPRPALNTEAFF; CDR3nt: TGTGCCAGCAGTTACTCCCCCCGGCCAGCCTTGAACACTGAAGCTTTCTTT
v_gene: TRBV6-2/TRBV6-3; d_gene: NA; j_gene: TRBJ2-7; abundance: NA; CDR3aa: CASTTRNPGRSSYEQYF; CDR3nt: TGTGCCAGCACCACACGCAATCCGGGCAGGAGCTCCTACGAGCAGTACTTC
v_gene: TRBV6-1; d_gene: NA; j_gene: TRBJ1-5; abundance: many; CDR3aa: CASSEAVAVNQPQHF; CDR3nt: TGTGCCAGCAGTGAAGCGGTGGCGGTCAATCAGCCCCAGCATTTT
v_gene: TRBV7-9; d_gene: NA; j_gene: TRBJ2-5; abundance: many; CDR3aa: CASSLVGRGAPPQETQYF; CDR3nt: TGTGCCAGCAGCTTAGTCGGACGGGGGGCACCTCCCCAAGAGACCCAGTACTTC
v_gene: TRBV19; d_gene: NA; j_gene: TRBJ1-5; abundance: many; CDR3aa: CASSISGGLNQPQHF; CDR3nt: TGTGCCAGTAGTATAAGTGGAGGTCTGAATCAGCCCCAGCATTTT
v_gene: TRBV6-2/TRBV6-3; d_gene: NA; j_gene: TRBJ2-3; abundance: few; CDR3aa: CASSYSGTNTDTQYF; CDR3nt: TGTGCCAGCAGTTACTCCGGGACAAACACAGATACGCAGTATTTT
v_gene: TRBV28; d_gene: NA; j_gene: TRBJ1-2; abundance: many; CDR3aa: CASSLFSFYGYTF; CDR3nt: TGTGCCAGCAGTTTGTTCAGCTTCTATGGCTACACCTTC
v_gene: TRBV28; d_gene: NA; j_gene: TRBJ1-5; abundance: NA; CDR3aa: CASSPLGGVGSQPQHF; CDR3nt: TGTGCCAGCAGTCCTCTAGGCGGGGTGGGTAGTCAGCCCCAGCATTTT
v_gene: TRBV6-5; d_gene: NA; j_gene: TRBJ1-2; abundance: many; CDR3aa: CASSYLPHRGANYGYTF; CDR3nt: TGTGCCAGCAGTTACCTTCCCCATCGGGGGGCGAACTATGGCTACACCTTC
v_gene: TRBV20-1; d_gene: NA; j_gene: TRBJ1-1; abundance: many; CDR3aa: CSAPTRASNTEAFF; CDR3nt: TGCAGTGCCCCGACCAGGGCCTCGAACACTGAAGCTTTCTTT
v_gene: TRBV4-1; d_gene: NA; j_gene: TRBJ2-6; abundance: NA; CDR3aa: CASSLTLFNSGANVLTF; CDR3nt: TGCGCCAGCAGCCTGACCTTATTCAACTCTGGGGCCAACGTCCTGACTTTC
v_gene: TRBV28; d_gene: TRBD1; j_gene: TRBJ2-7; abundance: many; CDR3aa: CASSPEGQVSYEQYF; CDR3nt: TGTGCCAGCAGTCCGGAAGGACAGGTCTCGTACGAGCAGTACTTC
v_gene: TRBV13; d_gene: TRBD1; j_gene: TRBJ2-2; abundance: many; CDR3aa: CASRGQGGTGELFF; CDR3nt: TGTGCCAGCAGAGGACAGGGGGGGACCGGGGAGCTGTTTTTT
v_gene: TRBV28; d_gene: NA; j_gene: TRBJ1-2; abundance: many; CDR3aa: CASSLGGRVYGYTF; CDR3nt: TGTGCCAGCAGTTTAGGCGGACGGGTCTATGGCTACACCTTC
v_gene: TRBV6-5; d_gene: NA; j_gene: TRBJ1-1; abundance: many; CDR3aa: CASSYSGSTEAFF; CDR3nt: TGTGCCAGCAGTTACTCGGGCAGCACTGAAGCTTTCTTT
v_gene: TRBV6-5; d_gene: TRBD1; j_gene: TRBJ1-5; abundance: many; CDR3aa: CASRVGQGNQPQHF; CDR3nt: TGTGCCAGCAGGGTGGGACAGGGAAATCAGCCCCAGCATTTT
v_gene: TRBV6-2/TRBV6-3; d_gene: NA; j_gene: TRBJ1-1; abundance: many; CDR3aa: CASSRWGPLNTEAFF; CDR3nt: TGTGCCAGCAGTCGTTGGGGACCGTTGAACACTGAAGCTTTCTTT
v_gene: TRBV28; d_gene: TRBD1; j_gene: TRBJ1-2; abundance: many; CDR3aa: CASSLGTGGYGYTF; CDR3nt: TGCGCCAGCAGCTTGGGGACAGGCGGGTATGGCTACACCTTC
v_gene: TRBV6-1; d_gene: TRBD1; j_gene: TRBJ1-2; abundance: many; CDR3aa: CASRPRQGAYGYTF; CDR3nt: TGTGCCAGCAGACCCAGACAGGGGGCCTATGGCTACACCTTC
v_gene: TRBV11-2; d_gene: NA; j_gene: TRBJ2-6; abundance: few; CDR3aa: CASSLVVRRSSGANVLTF; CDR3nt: TGTGCCAGCAGCTTAGTGGTCCGACGTTCCTCTGGGGCCAACGTCCTGACTTTC
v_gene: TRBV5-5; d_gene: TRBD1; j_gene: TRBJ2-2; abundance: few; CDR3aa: CASEPGTGVTGELFF; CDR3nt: TGTGCCAGCGAGCCCGGGACAGGGGTCACCGGGGAGCTGTTTTTT
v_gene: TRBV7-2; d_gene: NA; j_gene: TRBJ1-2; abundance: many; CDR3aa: CASSPRGGRFYGYTF; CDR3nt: TGTGCCAGCAGCCCGAGGGGGGGGCGTTTTTATGGCTACACCTTC
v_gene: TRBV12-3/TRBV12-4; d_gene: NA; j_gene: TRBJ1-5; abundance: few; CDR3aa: CASSLGTEVEHF; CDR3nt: TGTGCCAGCAGTTTAGGGACAGAGGTCGAGCATTTT
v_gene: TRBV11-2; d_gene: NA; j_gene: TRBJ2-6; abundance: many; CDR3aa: CASRLSGANVLTF; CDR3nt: TGTGCCAGCAGACTATCCGGGGCCAACGTCCTGACTTTC
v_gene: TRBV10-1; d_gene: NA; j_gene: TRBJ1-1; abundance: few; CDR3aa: CASSESGRTDTEAFF; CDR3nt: TGCGCCAGCAGTGAGTCCGGGAGGACGGACACTGAAGCTTTCTTT
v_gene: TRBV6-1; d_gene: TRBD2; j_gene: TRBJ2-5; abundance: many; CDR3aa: CASSELGLAGADQYF; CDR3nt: TGTGCCAGCAGTGAACTCGGACTAGCGGGGGCCGACCAGTACTTC
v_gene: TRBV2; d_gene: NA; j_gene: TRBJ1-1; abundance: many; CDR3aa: CASSEPRTGTEAFF; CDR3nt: TGTGCCAGCAGCGAGCCGAGGACCGGCACTGAAGCTTTCTTT
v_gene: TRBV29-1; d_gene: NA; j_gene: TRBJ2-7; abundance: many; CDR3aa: CSVVTGLYEQYF; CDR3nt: TGCAGCGTTGTTACAGGGTTATACGAGCAGTACTTC
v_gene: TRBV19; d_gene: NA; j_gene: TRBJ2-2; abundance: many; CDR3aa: CASSKNRVPNTGELFF; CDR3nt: TGTGCCAGTAGTAAAAACAGGGTCCCGAACACCGGGGAGCTGTTTTTT
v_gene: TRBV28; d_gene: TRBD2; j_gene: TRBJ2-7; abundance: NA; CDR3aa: CASSSRSHPLAGLTYEQYF; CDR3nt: TGTGCCAGCAGTTCACGGTCCCATCCCCTAGCGGGATTGACCTACGAGCAGTACTTC
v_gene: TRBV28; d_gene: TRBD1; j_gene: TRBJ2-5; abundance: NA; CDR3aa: CASSEGAYGQTQYF; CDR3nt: TGTGCCAGCAGTGAGGGGGCCTACGGGCAGACCCAGTACTTC
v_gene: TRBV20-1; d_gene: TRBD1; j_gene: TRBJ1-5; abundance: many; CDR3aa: CSASQTGPYQPQHF; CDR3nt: TGCAGTGCTAGTCAGACAGGGCCCTATCAGCCCCAGCATTTT
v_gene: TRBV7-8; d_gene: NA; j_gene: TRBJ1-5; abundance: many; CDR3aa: CASSPVPWGNQPQHF; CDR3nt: TGTGCCAGCAGCCCGGTCCCTTGGGGCAATCAGCCCCAGCATTTT
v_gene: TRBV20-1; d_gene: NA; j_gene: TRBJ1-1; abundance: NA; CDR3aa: CSARGLEAFF; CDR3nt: TGCAGTGCTAGAGGCTTGGAAGCTTTCTTT
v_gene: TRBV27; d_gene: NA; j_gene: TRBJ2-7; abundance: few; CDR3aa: CASSSRGGSSYEQYF; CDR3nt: TGTGCCAGCAGTTCCAGGGGGGGGAGCTCCTACGAGCAGTACTTC
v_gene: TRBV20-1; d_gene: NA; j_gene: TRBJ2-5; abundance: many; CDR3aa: CSARDPRGFQETQYF; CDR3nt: TGCAGTGCTAGAGATCCCCGGGGTTTCCAAGAGACCCAGTACTTC
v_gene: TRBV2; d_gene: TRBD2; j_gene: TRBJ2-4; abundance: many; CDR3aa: CASSFGPAGENIQYF; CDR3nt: TGTGCCAGCAGTTTCGGGCCGGCGGGGGAAAACATTCAGTACTTC
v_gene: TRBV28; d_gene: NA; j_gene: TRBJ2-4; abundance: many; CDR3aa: CASSDRASGNIQYF; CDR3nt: TGTGCCAGCAGCGACCGGGCGTCGGGAAACATTCAGTACTTC
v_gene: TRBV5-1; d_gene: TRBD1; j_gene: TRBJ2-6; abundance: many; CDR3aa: CASSTPIRDRTSRANVLTF; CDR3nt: TGCGCCAGCAGCACCCCTATTAGGGACAGGACCTCTAGGGCCAACGTCCTGACTTTC
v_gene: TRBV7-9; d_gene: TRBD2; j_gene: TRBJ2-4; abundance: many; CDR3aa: CASSSRTSGGGIQYF; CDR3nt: TGTGCCAGCAGCTCTCGGACTAGCGGGGGAGGCATTCAGTACTTC
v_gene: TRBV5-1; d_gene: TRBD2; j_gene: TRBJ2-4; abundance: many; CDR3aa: CASSNGVLAALAKNIQYF; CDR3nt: TGCGCCAGCAGTAATGGCGTCCTAGCGGCCTTAGCCAAAAACATTCAGTACTTC
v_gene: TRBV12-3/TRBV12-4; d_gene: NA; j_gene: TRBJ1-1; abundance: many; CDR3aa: CASSHNFGQIEAFF; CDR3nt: TGTGCCAGCAGTCACAATTTCGGACAAATTGAAGCTTTCTTT
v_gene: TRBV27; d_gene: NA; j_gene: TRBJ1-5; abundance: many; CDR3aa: CASSPSGRYQPQHF; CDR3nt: TGTGCCAGCAGTCCGTCGGGGAGGTATCAGCCCCAGCATTTT
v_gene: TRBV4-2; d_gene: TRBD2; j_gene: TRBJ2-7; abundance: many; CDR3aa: CASSQGVAGATYEQYF; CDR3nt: TGTGCCAGCAGCCAAGGTGTAGCGGGGGCCACCTACGAGCAGTACTTC
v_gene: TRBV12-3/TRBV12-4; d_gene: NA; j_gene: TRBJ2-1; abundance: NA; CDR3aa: CASSLPGSSYNEQFF; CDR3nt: TGTGCCAGCAGTCTTCCGGGAAGCTCCTACAATGAGCAGTTCTTC
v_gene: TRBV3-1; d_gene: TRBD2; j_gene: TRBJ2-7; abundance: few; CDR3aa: CASSPGTSGGTEQYF; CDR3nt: TGTGCCAGCAGCCCAGGGACTAGCGGGGGGACAGAGCAGTACTTC
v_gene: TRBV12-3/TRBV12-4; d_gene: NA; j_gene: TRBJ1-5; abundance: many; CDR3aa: CASSPAGRLNQPQHF; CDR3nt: TGTGCCAGCAGTCCTGCGGGACGGCTTAATCAGCCCCAGCATTTT
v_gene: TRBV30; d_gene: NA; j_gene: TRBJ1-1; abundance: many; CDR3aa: CAWSEWHSEAFF; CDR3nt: TGTGCCTGGAGTGAATGGCATTCTGAAGCTTTCTTT